This TCR beta chain derives from a study of tumor-infiltrating lymphocytes in localized non-small cell lung cancer. In the study overall: Resected tumor was paired with non-adjacent uninvolved lung from the same patient. Points from the study as a whole: Tumor T-cell fraction was not associated with recurrence-free survival. Available tissue quantity limited TCR sequencing to a patient subset. Different pieces of the same tissue went to different assays, confounding technical variation with intratumor heterogeneity.

J gave up 4 bases and V 6 bases, and 8 bases lay outside the gene matches. This CDR3 contains 15 residues. Germline V lookup: CDR1 MNHNS, CDR2 SASEGT. For this clone: Its specificity is not known.

This table comes from immunoSEQ multiplex PCR, and its TCRdb copy is limited to in-frame clones, with some not included. The sample lists 15,000 to 20,000 clones, more than 60% occurring once. V and J are TRBV6-1 and TRBJ1-1; 10 bases are a match to TRBD1. Sequencing input: lung tumor tissue. The source is a human donor with non-small cell lung cancer. This CDR3 is CASSKTGGPTTEAFF. The CDR3 nucleotides are TGTGCCAGCAGCAAGACAGGGGGCCCCACCACTGAAGCTTTCTTT.